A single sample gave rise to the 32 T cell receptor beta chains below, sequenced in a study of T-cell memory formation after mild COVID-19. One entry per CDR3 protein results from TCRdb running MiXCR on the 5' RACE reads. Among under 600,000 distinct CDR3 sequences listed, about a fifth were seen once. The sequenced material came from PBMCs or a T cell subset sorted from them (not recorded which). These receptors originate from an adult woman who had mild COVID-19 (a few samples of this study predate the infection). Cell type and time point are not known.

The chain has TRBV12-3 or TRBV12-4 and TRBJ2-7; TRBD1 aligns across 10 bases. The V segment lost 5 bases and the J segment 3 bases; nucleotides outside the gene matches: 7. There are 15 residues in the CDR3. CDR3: CASSTPGQGIYEQYF. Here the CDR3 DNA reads TGTGCCAGCAGTACGCCGGGACAGGGGATCTACGAGCAGTACTTC.

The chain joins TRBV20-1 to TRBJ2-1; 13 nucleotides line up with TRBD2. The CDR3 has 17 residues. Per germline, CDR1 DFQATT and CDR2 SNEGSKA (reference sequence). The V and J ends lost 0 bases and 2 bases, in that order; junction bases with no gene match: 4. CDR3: CSARDPGLAGAYNEQFF. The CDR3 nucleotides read TGCAGTGCTAGAGACCCAGGACTAGCGGGGGCCTACAATGAGCAGTTCTTC.

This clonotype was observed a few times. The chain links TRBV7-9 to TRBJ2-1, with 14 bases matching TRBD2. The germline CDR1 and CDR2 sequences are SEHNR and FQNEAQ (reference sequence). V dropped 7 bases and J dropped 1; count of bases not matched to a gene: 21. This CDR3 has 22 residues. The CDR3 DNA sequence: TGTGCCAGCACCACTTTAGGTTACGGACTAGCGGGAGGAAGGAGATCCTACAATGAGCAGTTCTTC. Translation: CASTTLGYGLAGGRRSYNEQFF.

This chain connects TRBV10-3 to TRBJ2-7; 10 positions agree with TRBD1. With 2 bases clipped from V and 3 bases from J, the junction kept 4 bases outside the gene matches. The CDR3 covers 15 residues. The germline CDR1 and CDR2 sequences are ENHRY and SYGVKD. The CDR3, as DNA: TGTGCCATCAGTGAGCAGAGGGACAGGGGCTACGAGCAGTACTTC. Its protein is CAISEQRDRGYEQYF.

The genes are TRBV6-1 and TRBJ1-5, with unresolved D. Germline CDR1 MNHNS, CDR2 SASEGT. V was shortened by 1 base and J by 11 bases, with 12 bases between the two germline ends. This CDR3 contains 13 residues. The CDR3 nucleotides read TGTGCCAGCAGTGAAGTTAAAAGGAGGGCCCAGCATTTT. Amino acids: CASSEVKRRAQHF.

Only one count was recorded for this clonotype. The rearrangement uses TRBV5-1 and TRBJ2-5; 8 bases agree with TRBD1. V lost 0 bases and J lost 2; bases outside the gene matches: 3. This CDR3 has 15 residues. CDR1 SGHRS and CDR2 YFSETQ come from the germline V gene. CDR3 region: CASSLGQGKQETQYF. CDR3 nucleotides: TGCGCCAGCAGCTTGGGACAGGGGAAACAAGAGACCCAGTACTTC.

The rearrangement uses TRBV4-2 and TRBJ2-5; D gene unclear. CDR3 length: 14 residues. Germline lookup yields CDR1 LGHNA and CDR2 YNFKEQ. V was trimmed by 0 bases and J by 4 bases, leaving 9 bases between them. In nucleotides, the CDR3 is TGTGCCAGCAGCCAAGAGGGGTTTAGAGAGACCCAGTACTTC. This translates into CASSQEGFRETQYF.

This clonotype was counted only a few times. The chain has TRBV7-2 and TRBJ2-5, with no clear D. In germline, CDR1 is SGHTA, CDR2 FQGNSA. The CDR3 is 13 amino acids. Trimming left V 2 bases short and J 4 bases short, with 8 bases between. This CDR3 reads CASSLFSGETQYF. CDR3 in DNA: TGTGCCAGCAGCTTATTTTCTGGAGAGACCCAGTACTTC.

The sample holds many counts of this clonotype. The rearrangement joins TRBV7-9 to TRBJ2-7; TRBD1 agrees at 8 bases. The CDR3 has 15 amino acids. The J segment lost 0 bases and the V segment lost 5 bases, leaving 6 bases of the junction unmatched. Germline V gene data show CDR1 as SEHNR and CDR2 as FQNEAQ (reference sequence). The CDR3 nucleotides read TGTGCCAGCAGCCCCGGGACAGGAGACTCCTACGAGCAGTACTTC. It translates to CASSPGTGDSYEQYF.

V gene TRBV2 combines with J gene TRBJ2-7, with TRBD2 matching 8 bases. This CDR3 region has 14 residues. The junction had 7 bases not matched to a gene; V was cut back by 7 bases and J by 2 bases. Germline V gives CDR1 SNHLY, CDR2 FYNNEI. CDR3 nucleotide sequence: TGTGCCAGCACCCATGAAGCGGGGGCCTACGAGCAGTACTTC. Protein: CASTHEAGAYEQYF.

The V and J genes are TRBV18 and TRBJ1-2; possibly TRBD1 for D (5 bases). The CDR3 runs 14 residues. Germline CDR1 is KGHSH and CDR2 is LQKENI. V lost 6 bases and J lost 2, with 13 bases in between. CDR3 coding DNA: TGTGCCAGCTCCCCCACAGGATACAACTATGGCTACACCTTC. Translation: CASSPTGYNYGYTF.

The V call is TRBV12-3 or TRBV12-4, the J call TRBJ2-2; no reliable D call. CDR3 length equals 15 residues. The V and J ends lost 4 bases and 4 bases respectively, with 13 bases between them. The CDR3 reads CASSYSSRSTGELFF. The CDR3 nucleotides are TGTGCCAGCAGTTACTCATCGAGGAGCACCGGGGAGCTGTTTTTT.

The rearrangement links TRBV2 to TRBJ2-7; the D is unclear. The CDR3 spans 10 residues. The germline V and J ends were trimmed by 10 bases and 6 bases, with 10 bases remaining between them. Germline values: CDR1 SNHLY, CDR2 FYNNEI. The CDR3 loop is CAILAGEQYF. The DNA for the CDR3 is TGTGCCATCTTAGCAGGCGAGCAGTACTTC. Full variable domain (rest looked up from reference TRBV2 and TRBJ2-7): EPEVTQTPSHQVTQMGQEVILRCVPISNHLYFYWYRQILGQKVEFLVSFYNNEISEKSEIFDDQFSVERPDGSNFTLKIRSTKLEDSAMYFCAILAGEQYFGPGTRLTVT.

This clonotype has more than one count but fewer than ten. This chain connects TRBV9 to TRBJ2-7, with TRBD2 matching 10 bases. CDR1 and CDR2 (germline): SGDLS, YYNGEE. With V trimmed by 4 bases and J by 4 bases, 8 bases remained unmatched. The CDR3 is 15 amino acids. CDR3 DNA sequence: TGTGCCAGCAGCCCCGGGAGCGGGGGGGAGTACGAGCAGTACTTC. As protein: CASSPGSGGEYEQYF.

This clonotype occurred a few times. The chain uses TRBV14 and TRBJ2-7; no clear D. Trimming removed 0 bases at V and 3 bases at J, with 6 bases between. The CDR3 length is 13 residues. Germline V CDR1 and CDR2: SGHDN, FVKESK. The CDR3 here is CASSQEDHYEQYF. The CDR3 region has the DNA TGTGCCAGCAGCCAAGAAGATCACTACGAGCAGTACTTC.

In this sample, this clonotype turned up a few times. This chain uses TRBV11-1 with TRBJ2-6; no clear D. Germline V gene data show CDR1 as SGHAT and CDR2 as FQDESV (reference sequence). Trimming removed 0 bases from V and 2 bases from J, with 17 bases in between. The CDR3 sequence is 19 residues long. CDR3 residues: CASSLARSSHRAGANVLTF. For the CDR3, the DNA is TGTGCCAGCAGCTTAGCGCGGTCCAGCCATCGAGCTGGGGCCAACGTCCTGACTTTC.

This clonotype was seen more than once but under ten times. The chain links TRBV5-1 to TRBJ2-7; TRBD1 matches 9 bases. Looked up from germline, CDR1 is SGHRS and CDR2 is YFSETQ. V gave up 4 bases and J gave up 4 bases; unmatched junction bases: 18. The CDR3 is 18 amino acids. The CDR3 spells CASSAQGALLPERYEQYF. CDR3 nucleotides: TGCGCCAGCAGCGCACAGGGGGCACTCCTCCCGGAACGTTACGAGCAGTACTTC. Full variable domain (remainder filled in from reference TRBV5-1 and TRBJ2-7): KAGVTQTPRYLIKTRGQQVTLSCSPISGHRSVSWYQQTPGQGLQFLFEYFSETQRNKGNFPGRFSGRQFSNSRSEMNVSTLELGDSALYLCASSAQGALLPERYEQYFGPGTRLTVT.

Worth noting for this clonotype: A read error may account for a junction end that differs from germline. The CDR3 sequence is CASSHFSTPYTGELFF. As DNA, the CDR3 is TGTGCTAGCAGCCACTTCTCCACACCATACACCGGGGAGCTGTTTTTT. This chain connects TRBV7-7 to TRBJ2-2; no reliable D call. Germline V CDR1 and CDR2: SSHAT, FNYEAQ (reference sequence). CDR3 length: 16 residues.

CDR3 in amino acids: CASSLVGSGTPYNEQFF. CDR3 nucleotide sequence: TGTGCCAGCAGCTTAGTGGGTAGCGGAACTCCCTACAATGAGCAGTTCTTC. The rearrangement uses TRBV11-2 and TRBJ2-1; perhaps TRBD2 as D (6 bases). In germline, CDR1 is SGHAT, CDR2 FQNNGV. This CDR3 contains 17 residues. V was shortened by 1 base and J by 2 bases, with 15 bases between the two germline ends.

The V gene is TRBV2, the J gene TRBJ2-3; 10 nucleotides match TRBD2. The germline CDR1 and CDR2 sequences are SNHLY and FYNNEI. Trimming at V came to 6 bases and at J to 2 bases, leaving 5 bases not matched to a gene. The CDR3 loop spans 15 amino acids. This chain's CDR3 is CASSATSGFTDTQYF. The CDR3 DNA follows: TGTGCCAGCAGCGCGACTAGCGGGTTCACAGATACGCAGTATTTT. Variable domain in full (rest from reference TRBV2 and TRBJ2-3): EPEVTQTPSHQVTQMGQEVILRCVPISNHLYFYWYRQILGQKVEFLVSFYNNEISEKSEIFDDQFSVERPDGSNFTLKIRSTKLEDSAMYFCASSATSGFTDTQYFGPGTRLTVL.

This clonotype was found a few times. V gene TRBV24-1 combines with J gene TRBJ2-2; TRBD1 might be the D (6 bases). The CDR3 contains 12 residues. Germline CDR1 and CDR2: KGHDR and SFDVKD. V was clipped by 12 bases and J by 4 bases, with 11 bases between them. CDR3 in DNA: TGTGCCTCACAGGGAGCCACCGGGGAGCTGTTTTTT. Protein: CASQGATGELFF.

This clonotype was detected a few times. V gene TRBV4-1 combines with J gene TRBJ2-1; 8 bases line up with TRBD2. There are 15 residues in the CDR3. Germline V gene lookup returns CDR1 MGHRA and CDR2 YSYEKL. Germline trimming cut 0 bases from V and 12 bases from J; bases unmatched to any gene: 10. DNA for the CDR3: TGCGCCAGCAGCCAAGATCGGGGGGGCCAATTAAGGCAGTTCTTC. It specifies CASSQDRGGQLRQFF.

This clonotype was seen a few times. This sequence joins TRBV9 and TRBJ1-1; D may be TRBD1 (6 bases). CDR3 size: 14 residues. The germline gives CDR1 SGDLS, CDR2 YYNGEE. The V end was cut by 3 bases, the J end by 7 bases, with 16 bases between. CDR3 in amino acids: CASSALQGVVEAFF. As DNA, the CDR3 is TGTGCCAGCAGCGCCCTACAGGGAGTGGTTGAAGCTTTCTTT.

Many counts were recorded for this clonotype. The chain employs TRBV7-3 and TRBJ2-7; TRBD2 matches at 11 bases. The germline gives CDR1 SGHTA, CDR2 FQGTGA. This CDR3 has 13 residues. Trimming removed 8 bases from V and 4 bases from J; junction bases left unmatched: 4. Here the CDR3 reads CASSRLAGYEQYF. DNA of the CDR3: TGTGCCAGCTCTAGACTAGCGGGGTACGAGCAGTACTTC.

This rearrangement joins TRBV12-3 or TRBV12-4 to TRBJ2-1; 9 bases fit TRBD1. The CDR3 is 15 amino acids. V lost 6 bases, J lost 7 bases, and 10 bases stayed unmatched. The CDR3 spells CASRVTGGLGNEQFF. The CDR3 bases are TGTGCCAGCAGGGTGACAGGGGGTTTAGGTAATGAGCAGTTCTTC.

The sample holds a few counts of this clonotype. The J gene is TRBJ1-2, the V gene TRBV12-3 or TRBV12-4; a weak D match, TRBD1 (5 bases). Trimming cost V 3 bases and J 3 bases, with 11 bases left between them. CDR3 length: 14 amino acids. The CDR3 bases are TGTGCCAGCAGTTTGGAAACAGGTTACTATGGCTACACCTTC. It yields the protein CASSLETGYYGYTF.

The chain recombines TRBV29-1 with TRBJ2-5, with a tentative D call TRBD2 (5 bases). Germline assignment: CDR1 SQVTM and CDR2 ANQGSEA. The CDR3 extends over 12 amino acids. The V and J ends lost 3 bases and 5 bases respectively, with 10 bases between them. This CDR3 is CSVDPRRETQYF. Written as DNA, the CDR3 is TGCAGCGTTGATCCGAGGAGGGAGACCCAGTACTTC.

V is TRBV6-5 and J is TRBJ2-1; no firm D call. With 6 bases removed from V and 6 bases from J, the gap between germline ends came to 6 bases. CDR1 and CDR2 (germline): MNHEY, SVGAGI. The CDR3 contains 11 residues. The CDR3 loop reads CASRGANEQFF. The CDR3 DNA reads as TGTGCCAGCAGGGGTGCCAATGAGCAGTTCTTC.

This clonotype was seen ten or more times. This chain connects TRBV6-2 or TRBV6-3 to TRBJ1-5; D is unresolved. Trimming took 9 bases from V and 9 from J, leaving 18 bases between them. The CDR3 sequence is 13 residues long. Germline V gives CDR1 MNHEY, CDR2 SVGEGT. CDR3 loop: CARASIRYSPQHF. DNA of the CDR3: TGTGCCAGGGCGTCCATCCGTTATTCGCCCCAGCATTTT.

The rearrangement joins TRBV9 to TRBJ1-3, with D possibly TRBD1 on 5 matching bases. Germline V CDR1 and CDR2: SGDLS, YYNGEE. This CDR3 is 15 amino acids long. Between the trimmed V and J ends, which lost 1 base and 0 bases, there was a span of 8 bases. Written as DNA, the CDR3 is TGTGCCAGCAGCGTACAGGGTTACTCTGGAAACACCATATATTTT. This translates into CASSVQGYSGNTIYF.

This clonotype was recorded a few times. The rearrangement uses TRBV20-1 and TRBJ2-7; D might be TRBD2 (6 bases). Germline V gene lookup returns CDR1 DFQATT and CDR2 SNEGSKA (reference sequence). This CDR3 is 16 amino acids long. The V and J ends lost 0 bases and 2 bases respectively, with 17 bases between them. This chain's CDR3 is CSARDGEVHPPYEQYF. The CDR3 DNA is TGCAGTGCTAGAGATGGGGAGGTCCACCCTCCCTACGAGCAGTACTTC.

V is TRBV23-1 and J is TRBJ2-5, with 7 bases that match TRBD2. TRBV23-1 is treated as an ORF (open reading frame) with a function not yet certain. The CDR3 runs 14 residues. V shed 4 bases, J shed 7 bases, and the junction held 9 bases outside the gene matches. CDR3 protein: CASSPSGEGGTQYF. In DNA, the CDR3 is TGCGCCAGCAGTCCCTCTGGGGAGGGAGGGACCCAGTACTTC.